This T cell receptor (beta chain) was identified during a study of identical twins. In TCRdb, the 5' RACE reads were re-called with MiXCR into one record per CDR3 protein. This sample has under 250,000 distinct CDR3 sequences, with roughly 13% found just once. This clonotype has more than one count but fewer than ten. Its antigen is not identified. Trimming took 0 bases from V and 6 from J; bases not matched to a gene: 5. There are 16 residues in the CDR3. Per the germline V gene, CDR1 is LGHNA and CDR2 is YNFKEQ. Study observations and caveats: Where out-of-frame alpha sequences were twin-shared, they showed excess low generation probability.

These data are also associated with another study on yellow fever vaccine responses in identical twins.

The sequenced sample was memory (CD45RO+) T cells sorted from blood. The clonotype was recovered from a woman between 18 and 30 years old in good health. The V gene is TRBV4-2, the J gene TRBJ2-3; 11 bases map to TRBD2. Written as DNA, the CDR3 is TGTGCCAGCAGCCAAGAAACAGCTAGCGGGGGGGATACGCAGTATTTT. Its protein is CASSQETASGGDTQYF.